Shown below are 6 T cell receptor beta chains from a single sample sequenced in a study of blood T cell repertoires in COVID-19. Method: immunoSEQ multiplex PCR; TCRdb's copy keeps in-frame clones and lacks some. The sample lists around 65,000 clones, roughly 84% occurring once. Sequenced material: peripheral blood. These receptors were taken from a woman of 80 years or more with active or convalescent COVID-19.

Only one count was recorded for this clone. The chain couples TRBV6-4 to TRBJ1-5; a weak D match, TRBD1 (6 bases). V was pared by 2 bases and J by 2 bases, with 19 bases between. This CDR3 is built from 18 residues. The germline V gene has CDR1 MRHNA and CDR2 SNTAGT. The CDR3 sequence: CASSDRAGEGHCNQPQHF. The DNA for the CDR3 is TGTGCCAGCAGTGACAGGGCAGGGGAGGGCCATTGCAATCAGCCCCAGCATTTT.

This clone was detected only a few times. The rearrangement uses TRBV4-1 and TRBJ2-1; 7 bases map to TRBD1. Germline CDR1 and CDR2: MGHRA and YSYEKL. Trimming removed 0 bases from V and 4 bases from J; junction bases left unmatched: 9. This CDR3 has 17 residues. CDR3 in DNA: TGCGCCAGCAGCCAAGACCACCGGGACAGCTTTTACAATGAGCAGTTCTTC. Its protein is CASSQDHRDSFYNEQFF.

The chain employs TRBV5-1 and TRBJ1-2; tentative D call: TRBD1 (6 bases). CDR1 SGHRS and CDR2 YFSETQ come from the germline V gene. This CDR3 contains 13 residues. Trimming took 4 bases from V and 5 from J, leaving 12 bases between them. The CDR3 DNA reads TGCGCCAGCAGCCCGGACAGACCTTATGGCTACACCTTC. Translated: CASSPDRPYGYTF.

This chain links TRBV11-3 with TRBJ1-1, with unresolved D. V lost 7 bases to trimming and J lost 10 bases, with 19 bases between them. The CDR3 loop spans 13 amino acids. The germline gives CDR1 SGHNT, CDR2 YENEEA. CDR3 region: CASNPGSSGIAFF. For the CDR3, the DNA is TGTGCCAGCAACCCGGGGTCCTCAGGTATAGCTTTCTTT.

This clone was picked up one time. The chain links TRBV5-5 to TRBJ2-2; D is possibly TRBD1 (6 bases). Germline CDR1 is SGHKS and CDR2 is YYEKEE (reference sequence). The CDR3 totals 14 residues. V was pared by 2 bases and J by 4 bases, with 9 bases between. CDR3 region: CASSFQGTTGELFF. Written as DNA, the CDR3 is TGTGCCAGCAGCTTTCAGGGGACCACCGGGGAGCTGTTTTTT.

The CDR3 region has the DNA TGTGCCAGCAGGGGGACAGGGGGTTACAATGAGCAGTTCTTC. Protein product: CASRGTGGYNEQFF. This sequence joins TRBV27 and TRBJ2-1, with TRBD1 identical over 11 bases. J was trimmed by 4 bases and V by 6 bases; bases with no gene match: 2. Germline assignment: CDR1 MNHEY and CDR2 SMNVEV (reference sequence). The CDR3 covers 14 residues.